This section outlines one T cell receptor beta chain sequence together with its context. Per the original methods: Reference gene primer amplification gave estimated nucleated cell counts. Libraries were prepared by immunoSEQ multiplex PCR; TCRdb keeps only in-frame clonotypes and omits some of them. That table furnishes V, J and clone size, whereas the DNA furnished D and trimming. The data contain roughly 250,000 clones, around 81% of them singletons. This entry is derived from a study of blood T cell repertoires in COVID-19. As for the study in general: Material from acute and convalescent COVID-19 was sourced from the United States, Italy and Spain. The cDNA or gDNA used as material had been derived from T cells, B-cell-depleted T cells, or PBMCs.

The sequenced sample was peripheral blood. The TCR originated in a woman aged 55 to 70 with active or convalescent COVID-19.

The CDR3 DNA sequence: TGTGCCAGCAGCCTCCTGAGGGGGCAGGGCTATGGCTACACCTTC. Translated: CASSLLRGQGYGYTF. This chain joins TRBV6-5 and TRBJ1-2; 7 bases are shared with TRBD1. The CDR3 is made up of 15 amino acids. Germline values: CDR1 MNHEY, CDR2 SVGAGI. With 6 bases clipped from V and 4 bases from J, the junction kept 11 bases outside the gene matches.